The TCR beta chain described here comes from a study of OX40 agonist ivuxolimab in advanced cancers. Study-level information: The patients received agonistic anti-OX40 (CD134) antibody ivuxolimab. At just under 85% male, the cohort had a mean age of around 56 years, ranging from 23 to 79. Study observations and caveats: Fewer expanded clones were found on average in CD4+ than in CD8+ T cells.

The CDR3 consists of 13 residues. Germline CDR1 is SGHKS and CDR2 is YYEKEE (reference sequence). The V end was cut by 4 bases, the J end by 8 bases, with 15 bases between. Remarks on this clone: Its antigen is unidentified.

Data came from immunoSEQ multiplex PCR; TCRdb stores just in-frame clones and leaves some out. The sample records 95,000 or so clones, 92% being singletons. The V and J genes are TRBV5-5 and TRBJ1-1; D is possibly TRBD1 (5 bases). Material: CD4+ or CD8+ T cells sorted from blood, obtained in a trial of the OX40 agonist ivuxolimab. This receptor was taken from an adult with an advanced solid tumor such as melanoma, head and neck, liver or kidney cancer. CDR3 DNA: TGTGCCAGCAGCCAAGATAGGGGAACGGAAGCTTTCTTT. The encoded protein is CASSQDRGTEAFF.